These 16 T cell receptor beta chains came from one sample sequenced in a study of blood T cell repertoires in COVID-19. Repertoires were generated with immunoSEQ multiplex PCR, while TCRdb's copy carries only in-frame clones and drops some. The sample has about 180,000 clones; approximately 83% are singletons. Source material: peripheral blood. The receptors originated from a woman in her 40s with COVID-19, enrolled during active disease.

The gene calls are TRBV9 and TRBJ1-3; a possible D gene is TRBD1 (5 bases). There are 14 residues in the CDR3. Between the trimmed V and J ends, which lost 0 bases and 4 bases, there was a span of 8 bases. The germline gives CDR1 SGDLS, CDR2 YYNGEE. The CDR3 here is CASSVDQGGNTIYF. In DNA form, the CDR3 reads TGTGCCAGCAGCGTAGACCAGGGAGGAAACACCATATATTTT. Variable domain in full (rest from reference TRBV9 and TRBJ1-3): DSGVTQTPKHLITATGQRVTLRCSPRSGDLSVYWYQQSLDQGLQFLIQYYNGEERAKGNILERFSAQQFPDLHSELNLSSLELGDSALYFCASSVDQGGNTIYFGEGSWLTVV.

The chain employs TRBV5-4 and TRBJ2-1; 8 nucleotides align to TRBD1. This CDR3 is built from 15 residues. Trimming took 1 base from V and 8 from J; bases not matched to a gene: 8. The germline V gene encodes CDR1 SGHNT and CDR2 YYREEE (reference sequence). The CDR3 region has the DNA TGTGCCAGCAGCTTGACCGGACAGGGAATCGATGAGCAGTTCTTC. Translating it yields CASSLTGQGIDEQFF.

The chain employs TRBV6-5 and TRBJ1-4, with 8 bases aligning to TRBD1. Looked up from germline, CDR1 is MNHEY and CDR2 is SVGAGI. The length of the CDR3 is 15 residues. J gave up 8 bases and V 3 bases, and 8 bases lay outside the gene matches. CDR3 in amino acids: CASSYEGTGGEKLFF. The CDR3 bases are TGTGCCAGCAGTTATGAAGGGACAGGAGGAGAAAAACTGTTTTTT.

This CDR3 is CASSIGQVRAFF. CDR3 in DNA: TGTGCCAGTAGTATCGGACAGGTACGGGCTTTCTTT. This chain uses TRBV19 with TRBJ1-1; 7 nucleotides match TRBD1. Germline CDR1 reads LNHDA; CDR2 reads SQIVND (reference sequence). Trimming cost V 3 bases and J 11 bases; bases outside gene matches: 6. The CDR3 covers 12 residues.

This clone was seen a single time. The rearrangement joins TRBV28 to TRBJ2-3; 9 nucleotides agree with TRBD1. Trimming removed 6 bases from V and 5 bases from J; junction bases left unmatched: 12. The V gene's germline CDR1 is MDHEN and CDR2 SYDVKM. The CDR3 is 16 amino acids. The CDR3 spells CASSYLGTGNGDTQYF. The CDR3 DNA sequence: TGTGCCAGCAGCTACCTGGGGACAGGGAACGGAGATACGCAGTATTTT. The full variable domain, with the rest looked up from reference TRBV28 and TRBJ2-3, is DVKVTQSSRYLVKRTGEKVFLECVQDMDHENMFWYRQDPGLGLRLIYFSYDVKMKEKGDIPEGYSVSREKKERFSLILESASTNQTSMYLCASSYLGTGNGDTQYFGPGTRLTVL.

The gene calls are TRBV28 and TRBJ1-2, with D possibly matching TRBD1 (6 bases). The germline CDR1 and CDR2 sequences are MDHEN and SYDVKM. Trimming cost V 2 bases and J 14 bases, with 18 bases left between them. The CDR3 is 13 residues long. CDR3: CASSLENRVRGTF. Here the CDR3 DNA reads TGTGCCAGCAGTTTAGAGAACAGGGTTAGGGGAACCTTC.

This clone was picked up a small number of times. The V call is TRBV25-1, the J call TRBJ1-6, with 7 bases matching TRBD1. The CDR3 loop spans 15 amino acids. Germline V CDR1 and CDR2: MGHDK, SYGVNS. Germline trimming cut 1 base from V and 9 bases from J; bases unmatched to any gene: 6. Written as DNA, the CDR3 is TGTGCCAGCAGTGAATCGACAGGGTGGTCTTCACCCCTCCACTTT. Its protein is CASSESTGWSSPLHF. Variable domain in full (rest from reference TRBV25-1 and TRBJ1-6): EADIYQTPRYLVIGTGKKITLECSQTMGHDKMYWYQQDPGMELHLIHYSYGVNSTEKGDLSSESTVSRIRTEHFPLTLESARPSHTSQYLCASSESTGWSSPLHFGNGTRLTVT.

This chain uses TRBV27 with TRBJ2-5; 11 bases align to TRBD2. The CDR3 length is 15 residues. The germline V gene encodes CDR1 MNHEY and CDR2 SMNVEV (reference sequence). Trimming at V came to 3 bases and at J to 1 base, leaving 1 base not matched to a gene. CDR3 bases: TGTGCCAGCAGTTTCGGGACTAGCGGCCAAGAGACCCAGTACTTC. Translated: CASSFGTSGQETQYF.

This clone was seen just once. This rearrangement joins TRBV28 to TRBJ2-5; D perhaps matches TRBD1 (6 bases). CDR1 and CDR2 from the germline V gene are MDHEN and SYDVKM. Trimming shortened V by 6 bases and J by 2 bases, and 10 bases separated the two germline ends. This CDR3 region has 13 residues. CDR3 nucleotides: TGTGCCAGCAGCTTCGGACAGCAAGAGACCCAGTACTTC. Translating it yields CASSFGQQETQYF.

J is TRBJ2-3 and V is TRBV9; 7 bases fit TRBD2. The CDR3 is 12 amino acids. CDR1 and CDR2 from the germline V gene are SGDLS and YYNGEE. V was clipped by 3 bases and J by 14 bases; unmatched bases: 9. Written as DNA, the CDR3 is TGTGCCAGCAGCGCTGGGGCGGGGGTCCGGTATTTT. Amino acid sequence: CASSAGAGVRYF.

J is TRBJ2-7 and V is TRBV29-1, with D possibly being TRBD1 (5 bases). Germline loops: CDR1 SQVTM, CDR2 ANQGSEA. Trimming removed 4 bases from V and 3 bases from J, with 13 bases in between. This CDR3 spans 13 amino acids. The CDR3, as DNA: TGCAGCGTTGTTTCAGGGAATGGCTACGAGCAGTACTTC. As protein: CSVVSGNGYEQYF.

The gene calls are TRBV5-8 and TRBJ1-3; no clear D. This CDR3 has 15 residues. Between the trimmed V and J ends, which lost 2 bases and 0 bases, there was a span of 9 bases. Germline CDR1 SGHTS, CDR2 YDEGEE. The CDR3 loop reads CASSFFQFSGNTIYF. DNA of the CDR3: TGTGCCAGCAGCTTCTTTCAGTTCTCTGGAAACACCATATATTTT. Variable domain in full (rest from reference TRBV5-8 and TRBJ1-3): EAGVTQSPTHLIKTRGQQATLRCSPISGHTSVYWYQQALGLGLQFLLWYDEGEERNRGNFPPRFSGRQFPNYSSELNVNALELEDSALYLCASSFFQFSGNTIYFGEGSWLTVV.

The chain is built from TRBV5-1 and TRBJ2-3; D remains unclear. The V gene lost 3 bases and the J gene lost 4 bases, with 3 bases spanning the gap. Germline V lookup: CDR1 SGHRS, CDR2 YFSETQ. This CDR3 has 11 amino acids. The CDR3 loop reads CASSSADTQYF. The CDR3 DNA sequence: TGCGCCAGCAGCTCCGCAGATACGCAGTATTTT.

V is TRBV9 and J is TRBJ1-2; D is undetermined. Germline CDR1 and CDR2: SGDLS and YYNGEE. The CDR3 loop spans 14 amino acids. Trimming took 2 bases from V and 8 from J, leaving 16 bases between them. The CDR3 DNA reads as TGTGCCAGCAGCGTCCTGACAAACGCTGGGGGCTACACCTTC. Translation gives CASSVLTNAGGYTF.

The rearrangement joins TRBV19 to TRBJ2-3; 9 bases match TRBD2. The germline V gene encodes CDR1 LNHDA and CDR2 SQIVND (reference sequence). V lost 5 bases and J lost 0; bases outside the gene matches: 6. This CDR3 comprises 16 residues. CDR3 in DNA: TGTGCCAGTAGTCTGAGCGGGGGGTGGAGCACAGATACGCAGTATTTT. The encoded protein is CASSLSGGWSTDTQYF.

CDR3 protein: CASSKSGGVSNQPQHF. In nucleotides, the CDR3 is TGTGCCAGTAGTAAGTCGGGGGGGGTAAGCAATCAGCCCCAGCATTTT. The rearrangement uses TRBV19 and TRBJ1-5; TRBD1 might be the D (5 bases). V was shortened by 4 bases and J by 1 base, with 14 bases between the two germline ends. CDR1 and CDR2 (germline): LNHDA, SQIVND (reference sequence). The CDR3 is made up of 16 amino acids.